This record looks at one T cell receptor (beta chain) sequence and its context. This clone showed up just once. Its specific antigen is unknown. Base qualities are not provided; no much larger clone lies one nucleotide away. This sample was taken from a study of blood T cell repertoires in COVID-19 (dated by TCRdb to 2018 to 2020). Study-level background: Samples from collaborators originated in the United States, Italy and Spain and spanned both the acute and convalescent phases of COVID-19. Nearly every sample came with metadata listing a de-identified subject ID, COVID-19 status, age in years and sex. The repertoires were released in a freely available public database intended as a resource for research on the immune response to SARS-CoV-2. The dataset comprised deeply sampled blood TCRbeta repertoires from subjects exposed to, actively infected with, or recovered from COVID-19. HLA class I and class II types, where available, came from metadata supplied by the sample provider rather than from assay-based typing. The samples were drawn from the first 160 participants of the ongoing ImmuneRACE study and from some 1,300 subjects provided by 6 global collaborators. The material from the prospective study consisted of cDNA or gDNA derived from T cells, B-cell-depleted T cells, or PBMCs.

Each collaborating institution followed its own protocols to collect whole blood in K2EDTA tubes. For TCRbeta analysis, collaborators shipped samples in one of three forms: frozen whole blood, isolated PBMCs, or DNA extracted from either of those sample types. Summary of the overall study and its limitations: The quantity of clinical and demographic metadata differed by source and by participant and was supplied without curation.

The immunoSEQ Assay, a bias-controlled multiplex PCR, was used to amplify TCRbeta CDR3 regions from genomic DNA. The study's own analysis went as follows. The number of nucleated cells in each sample was estimated by amplification of reference gene primers within the assay. To quantify the absolute abundance of each unique TCRbeta CDR3 rearrangement, sequence reads were collapsed and filtered. For each sample, productive Simpson clonality was calculated as the square root of Simpson's diversity index across productive rearrangements. TCRdb's version of the immuneACCESS table is confined to in-frame rearrangements and falls short of the full clone set. An unresolved V gene accounts for under half of the shortfall where checked; the remainder is of unknown origin. The V and J calls and the clone size are those of that table, but D and trimming were determined from the DNA. Present in this sample are 150,000 to 160,000 clones, 75% to 85% of which were seen just once. Of the sample, just over 9.5% is held by the ten largest clones.

The CDR3 numbers 15 residues from cysteine through phenylalanine. Of all the DNA, just the CDR3 is kept, 45 bases in frame from base 1. According to the germline V gene (reference sequence), CDR1 reads GTSNPN and CDR2 reads SVGIG. Unmatched junction bases come to 6, with V trimmed by 0 bases and J by 4 bases. The receptor's source is a woman between 45 and 65 years old with acute or convalescent COVID-19. The chain employs TRBV30 and TRBJ1-3; the central 7 bases match TRBD1. The specimen was peripheral blood. The DNA is as follows: TGTGCCTGGAGTGTAACAGGGGCCGCAGGAAACACCATATATTTT. This yields the protein CAWSVTGAAGNTIYF. Joined to the reference TRBV30 and TRBJ1-3 proteins, this CDR3 gives the full variable domain: SQTIHQWPATLVQPVGSPLSLECTVEGTSNPNLYWYRQAAGRGLQLLFYSVGIGQISSEVPQNLSASRPQDRQFILSSKKLLLSDSGFYLCAWSVTGAAGNTIYFGEGSWLTVV.